This TCR beta chain was sequenced during a study of T cells in Graves' hyperthyroidism and ophthalmopathy. Regarding the study as a whole: Stable hyperthyroidism and ophthalmopathy were separated using 13 V-J signatures. Ophthalmopathy was identified by the model a median roughly six months ahead of onset. Peripheral blood also featured most of the thyroid clonotypes expanded above 0.001.

V lost 1 base, J lost 6 bases, and 13 bases lay in between. Germline V gene data show CDR1 as SGHTA and CDR2 as FQGNSA. This CDR3 region has 14 residues. The sample of blood was obtained at first hyperthyroidism diagnosis (before any ophthalmopathy symptoms). The source material, RNA transcripts, was used to amplify TCR beta CDR3 regions. The HTBI primer set served for first-round RT-PCR of the TCR CDR3. MiXCR, applied by TCRdb to the multiplex PCR reads, yields one record per CDR3 protein. The repertoire holds 600,000 to 850,000 distinct CDR3 sequences, about 17% seen once, with approximately 15% in the top ten. The sample holds many counts of this clonotype. Antigen unknown.

The source material was blood. The chain links TRBV7-2 to TRBJ2-7, with D unclear. The receptor's source is a woman between 45 and 65 years old with Graves' hyperthyroidism that later progressed to Graves' ophthalmopathy. Here the CDR3 reads CASSLDPWSGEQYF. The CDR3 coding sequence is TGTGCCAGCAGCTTAGATCCCTGGTCTGGCGAGCAGTACTTC.